The clone carrying this T cell receptor (beta chain) was seen a few times. Donors had no other autoimmune disease or infection in four weeks. Roughly 10 milliliters of peripheral blood were drawn from each donor. Amplification started from genomic DNA. A primer set of 30 forward and 13 reverse primers amplified the CDR3. Each CDR3 protein is one row after TCRdb ran MiXCR on the multiplex PCR reads. The sample lists more than 250,000 distinct CDR3 sequences; over 45% were seen once. This CDR3 comprises 14 residues. Germline CDR1 SGHRS, CDR2 YFSETQ. The V end was cut by 4 bases, the J end by 6 bases, with 11 bases between. This record comes from a study of type 1 and type 2 diabetes patients. Study overall: From PBMCs, CD4+ and CD8+ T cells were isolated by magnetic microbeads.

The chain couples TRBV5-1 to TRBJ1-6, with D maybe TRBD1 (5 bases). Sequencing input: peripheral blood mononuclear cells (PBMCs). The receptor was isolated from a man younger than 30 with type 2 diabetes. CDR3 in DNA: TGCGCCAGCAGCAGAGGGGAGTCTAATTCACCCCTCCACTTT. It yields the protein CASSRGESNSPLHF.